This is a list of T cell receptor beta chains from one sample in a study of blood T cell repertoires in COVID-19. TCRdb's table, derived via immunoSEQ multiplex PCR, lists solely in-frame clones and lacks some. The repertoire includes around 140,000 clones, approximately 81% of them detected once, and around 8.4% sits in the top ten. Source material: peripheral blood. Receptors were obtained from a human donor in a cohort sampled during active COVID-19. Each CDR3 is given with its conserved first and last residue. D genes are given only for firm matches. The size entry is marked missing in some rows and otherwise reads once, few, many or a size class.

v_call	j_call	clone_size	d_call	cdr3_aa	cdr3_nt
TRBV7-3	TRBJ2-3	NA	NA	CASSLRRAPGLASTDTQYF	TGTGCCAGCAGCCTCCGGAGGGCGCCGGGCCTTGCAAGCACAGATACGCAGTATTTT
TRBV6-5	TRBJ2-7	NA	TRBD2	CASGERGSYEQYF	TGTGCCAGCGGGGAGCGGGGAAGCTACGAGCAGTACTTC
TRBV9	TRBJ2-1	NA	TRBD2	CASSVAGLAGNNEQFF	TGTGCCAGCAGCGTAGCAGGACTAGCGGGAAACAATGAGCAGTTCTTC
TRBV9	TRBJ2-7	NA	TRBD2	CASSVGPGLAGTQYEQYF	TGTGCCAGCAGCGTAGGCCCAGGACTAGCGGGGACCCAGTACGAGCAGTACTTC
TRBV21-1	TRBJ2-7	NA	NA	CASSKETRQDSSYEQYF	TGTGCCAGCAGCAAAGAGACCCGACAGGATAGCTCCTACGAGCAGTACTTC
TRBV28	TRBJ2-7	few	TRBD1	CASNRQGNYEQYF	TGTGCCAGTAACCGACAGGGAAACTACGAGCAGTACTTC
TRBV20-1	TRBJ1-2	NA	NA	CSASVPGNYGYTF	TGCAGTGCTAGTGTCCCGGGGAACTATGGCTACACCTTC
TRBV28	TRBJ2-7	NA	TRBD1	CASSLASTGDYEQYF	TGTGCCAGCAGTTTGGCTTCGACAGGGGATTACGAGCAGTACTTC
TRBV24-1	TRBJ1-3	NA	NA	CATSEYSGNTIYF	TGTGCCACCAGTGAGTACTCTGGAAACACCATATATTTT
TRBV25-1	TRBJ1-3	NA	NA	CASSPAGAKANTIYF	TGTGCCAGCAGTCCCGCGGGGGCAAAGGCAAACACCATATATTTT
TRBV6-5	TRBJ2-2	NA	NA	CASVSGNTGELFF	TGTGCCAGCGTGAGCGGGAACACCGGGGAGCTGTTTTTT